This T cell receptor (beta chain) was identified during a study of regulatory T cells in long-lasting Graves disease. Study observations and caveats: Owing to a sample size that was small, accuracy may have been reduced. Segments TRBV28, TRBJ1-2 and TRBJ2-5 showed preferential usage in persistent disease.

Construction of TCR beta libraries relied on iRepertoire HTBI primers and on Arm-PCR targeting CDR3 regions. MiXCR was run by TCRdb on the multiplex PCR reads, yielding one entry per CDR3 protein. Seen here are 530,000 or so distinct CDR3 sequences, around 15% observed once, and the top ten hold about 12%. This clonotype was recorded a few times. What it binds is unknown. The time point: newly diagnosed GD, antithyroid drugs for less than 3 months. Extracted RNA from PBMCs served as the source of the TCR library. The CDR3 consists of 15 residues. V lost 0 bases to trimming and J lost 4 bases; unmatched junction nucleotides: 2. Germline CDR1 ENHRY, CDR2 SYGVKD. This sample also appeared in a second study, on T cells in Graves' hyperthyroidism and ophthalmopathy. That work states: Uncontrolled infection, other autoimmune disease, pregnancy and lactation each barred patients from inclusion.

Specimen: peripheral blood mononuclear cells (PBMCs), collected at new diagnosis, from a patient treated with antithyroid drugs. This clonotype was sampled from a man younger than 35 with Graves disease. The rearrangement uses TRBV10-3 and TRBJ2-5; 10 nucleotides line up with TRBD1. The CDR3 DNA reads as TGTGCCATCAGTGAGTCGCGGGACAGGGGAGAGACCCAGTACTTC. Translation gives CAISESRDRGETQYF.